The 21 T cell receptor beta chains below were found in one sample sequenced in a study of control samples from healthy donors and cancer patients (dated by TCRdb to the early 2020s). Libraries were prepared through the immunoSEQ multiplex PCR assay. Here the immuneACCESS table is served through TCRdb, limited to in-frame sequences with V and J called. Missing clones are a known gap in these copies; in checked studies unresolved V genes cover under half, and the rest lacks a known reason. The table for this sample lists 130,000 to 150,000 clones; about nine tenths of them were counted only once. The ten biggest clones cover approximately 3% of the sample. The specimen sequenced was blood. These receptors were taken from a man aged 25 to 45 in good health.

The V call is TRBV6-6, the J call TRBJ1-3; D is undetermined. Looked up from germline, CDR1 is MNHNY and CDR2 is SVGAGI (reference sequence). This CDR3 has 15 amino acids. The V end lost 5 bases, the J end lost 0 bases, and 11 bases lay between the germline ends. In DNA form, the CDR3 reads TGTGCCAGCAGTCTCTCTGGTGACTCTGGAAACACCATATATTTT. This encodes CASSLSGDSGNTIYF.

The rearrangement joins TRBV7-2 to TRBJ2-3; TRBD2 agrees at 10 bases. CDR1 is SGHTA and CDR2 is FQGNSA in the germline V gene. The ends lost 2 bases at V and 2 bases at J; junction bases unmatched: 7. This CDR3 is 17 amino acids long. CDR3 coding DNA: TGTGCCAGCAGCTTAACGCCAGCGGGGGGGGCCACAGATACGCAGTATTTT. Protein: CASSLTPAGGATDTQYF. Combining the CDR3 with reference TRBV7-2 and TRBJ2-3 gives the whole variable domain GAGVSQSPSNKVTEKGKDVELRCDPISGHTALYWYRQSLGQGLEFLIYFQGNSAPDKSGLPSDRFSAERTGGSVSTLTIQRTQQEDSAVYLCASSLTPAGGATDTQYFGPGTRLTVL.

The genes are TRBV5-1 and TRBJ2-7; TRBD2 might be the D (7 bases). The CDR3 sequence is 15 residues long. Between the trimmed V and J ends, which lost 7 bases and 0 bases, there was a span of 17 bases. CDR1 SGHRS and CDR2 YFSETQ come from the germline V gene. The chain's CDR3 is CASGGGGGASYEQYF. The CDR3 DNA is TGCGCCAGCGGGGGCGGTGGGGGGGCCTCCTACGAGCAGTACTTC.

CDR3 loop: CASSPTPDRDSPLHF. The CDR3 DNA is TGTGCCAGCAGCCCAACCCCGGACAGGGATTCACCCCTCCACTTT. This sequence joins TRBV7-3 and TRBJ1-6; 8 positions agree with TRBD1. J was trimmed by 8 bases and V by 5 bases; bases with no gene match: 8. The CDR3 covers 15 residues. Germline values: CDR1 SGHTA, CDR2 FQGTGA.

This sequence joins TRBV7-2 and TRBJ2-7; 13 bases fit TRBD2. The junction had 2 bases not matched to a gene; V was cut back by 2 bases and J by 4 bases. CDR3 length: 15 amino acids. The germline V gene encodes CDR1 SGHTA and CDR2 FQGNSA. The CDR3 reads CASSLRLAGGYEQYF. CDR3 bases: TGTGCCAGCAGCTTACGACTAGCGGGGGGTTACGAGCAGTACTTC.

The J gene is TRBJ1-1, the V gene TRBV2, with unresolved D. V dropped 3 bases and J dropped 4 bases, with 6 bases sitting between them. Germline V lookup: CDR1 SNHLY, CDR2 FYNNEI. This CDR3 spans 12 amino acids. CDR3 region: CASSDRGTEAFF. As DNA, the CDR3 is TGTGCCAGCAGTGATCGAGGCACTGAAGCTTTCTTT.

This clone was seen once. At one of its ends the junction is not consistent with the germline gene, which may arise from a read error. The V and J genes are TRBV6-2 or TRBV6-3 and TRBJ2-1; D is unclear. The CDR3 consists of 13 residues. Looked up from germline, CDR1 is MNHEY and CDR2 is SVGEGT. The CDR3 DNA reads TGTGCCAGCAGCTACTCGCAATTTAATGAGCAGTTCTTC. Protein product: CASSYSQFNEQFF.

The CDR3 sequence: CSGNQGGAFF. CDR3 DNA sequence: TGCAGCGGGAACCAGGGTGGAGCTTTCTTT. The chain links TRBV29-1 to TRBJ1-1; maybe TRBD1 (5 bases). Germline CDR1 reads SQVTM; CDR2 reads ANQGSEA. The CDR3 loop spans 10 amino acids. Trimming took 7 bases from V and 10 from J, leaving 13 bases between them.

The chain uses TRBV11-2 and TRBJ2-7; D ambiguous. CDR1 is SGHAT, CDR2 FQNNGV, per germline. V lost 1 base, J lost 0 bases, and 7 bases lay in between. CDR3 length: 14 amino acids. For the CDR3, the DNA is TGTGCCAGCAGCTTAGGGCAGGCCTCCTACGAGCAGTACTTC. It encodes CASSLGQASYEQYF.

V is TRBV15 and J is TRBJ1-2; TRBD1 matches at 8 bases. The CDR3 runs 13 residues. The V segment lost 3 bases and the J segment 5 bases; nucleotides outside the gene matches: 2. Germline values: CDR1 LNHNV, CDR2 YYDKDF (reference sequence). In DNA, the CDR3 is TGTGCCACCAGCAGCCGGGACAGGTATGGCTACACCTTC. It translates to CATSSRDRYGYTF.

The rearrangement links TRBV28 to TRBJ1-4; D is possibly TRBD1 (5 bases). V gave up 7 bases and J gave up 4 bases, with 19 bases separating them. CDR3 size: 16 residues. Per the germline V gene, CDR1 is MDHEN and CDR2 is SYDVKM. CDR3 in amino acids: CASKGQTPGLNEKLFF. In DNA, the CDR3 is TGTGCCAGCAAGGGCCAAACCCCGGGACTTAATGAAAAACTGTTTTTT.

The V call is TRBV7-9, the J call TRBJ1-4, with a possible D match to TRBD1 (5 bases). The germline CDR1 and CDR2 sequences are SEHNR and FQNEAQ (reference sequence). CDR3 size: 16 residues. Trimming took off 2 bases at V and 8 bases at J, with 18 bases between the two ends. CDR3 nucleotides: TGTGCCAGCAGCTTATGGGGGGACCCGGGGGTCGAAAAACTGTTTTTT. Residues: CASSLWGDPGVEKLFF.

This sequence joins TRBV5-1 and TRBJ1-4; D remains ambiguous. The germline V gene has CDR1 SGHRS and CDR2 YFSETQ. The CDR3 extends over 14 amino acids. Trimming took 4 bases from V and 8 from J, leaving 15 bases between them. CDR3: CASSGERVGEKLFF. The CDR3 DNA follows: TGCGCCAGCAGCGGCGAGAGGGTCGGGGAAAAACTGTTTTTT.

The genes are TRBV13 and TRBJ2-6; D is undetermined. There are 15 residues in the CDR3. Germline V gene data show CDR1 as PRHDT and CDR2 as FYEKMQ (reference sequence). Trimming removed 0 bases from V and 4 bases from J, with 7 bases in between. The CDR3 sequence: CASSLGTVGANVLTF. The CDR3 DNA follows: TGTGCCAGCAGCTTAGGTACTGTGGGGGCCAACGTCCTGACTTTC.

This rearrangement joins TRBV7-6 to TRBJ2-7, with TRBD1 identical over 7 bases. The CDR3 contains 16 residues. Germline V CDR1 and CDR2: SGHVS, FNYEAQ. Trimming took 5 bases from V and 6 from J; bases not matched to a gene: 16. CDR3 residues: CASSPSAGQAWGEQYF. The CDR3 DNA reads TGTGCCAGCAGCCCCTCCGCCGGACAGGCTTGGGGCGAGCAGTACTTC.

The CDR3 here is CASGLVGQSGNTIYF. In DNA, the CDR3 is TGTGCTAGTGGTTTGGTTGGCCAATCCGGAAACACCATATATTTT. J is TRBJ1-3 and V is TRBV12-5; D is ambiguous. Looked up from germline, CDR1 is LGHNT and CDR2 is FRNRAP. The CDR3 is made up of 15 amino acids. The V gene lost 0 bases and the J gene lost 4 bases, with 10 bases spanning the gap.

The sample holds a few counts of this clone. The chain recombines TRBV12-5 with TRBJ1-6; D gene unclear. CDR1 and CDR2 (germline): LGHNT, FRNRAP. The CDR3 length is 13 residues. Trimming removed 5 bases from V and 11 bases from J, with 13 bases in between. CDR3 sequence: CASGGSGQAPLHF. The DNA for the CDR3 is TGTGCTAGTGGTGGGAGCGGGCAAGCACCCCTCCACTTT.

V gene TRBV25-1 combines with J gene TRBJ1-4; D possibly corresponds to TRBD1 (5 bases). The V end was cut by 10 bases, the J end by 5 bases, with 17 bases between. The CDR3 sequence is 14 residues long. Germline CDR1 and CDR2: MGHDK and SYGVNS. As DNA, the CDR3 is TGTGCCACAGGAAGGGGAGGCCCAAATGAAAAACTGTTTTTT. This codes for CATGRGGPNEKLFF.

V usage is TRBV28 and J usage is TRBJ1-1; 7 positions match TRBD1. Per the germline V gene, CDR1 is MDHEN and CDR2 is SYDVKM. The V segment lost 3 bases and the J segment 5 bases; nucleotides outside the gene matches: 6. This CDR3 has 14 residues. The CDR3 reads CASSFVQGSTEAFF. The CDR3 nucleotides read TGTGCCAGCAGTTTCGTACAGGGGAGTACTGAAGCTTTCTTT.

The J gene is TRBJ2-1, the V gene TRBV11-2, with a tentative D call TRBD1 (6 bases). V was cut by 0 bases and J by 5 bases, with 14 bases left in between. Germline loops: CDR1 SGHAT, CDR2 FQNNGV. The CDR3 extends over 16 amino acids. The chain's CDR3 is CASSLDQDRLDNEQFF. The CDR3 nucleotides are TGTGCCAGCAGCTTAGATCAAGACAGGCTTGACAATGAGCAGTTCTTC.

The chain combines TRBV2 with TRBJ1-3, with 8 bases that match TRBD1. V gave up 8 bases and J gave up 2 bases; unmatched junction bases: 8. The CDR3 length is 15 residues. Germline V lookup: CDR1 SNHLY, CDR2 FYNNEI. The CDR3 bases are TGTGCCAGCCTTCTTCAGGGGGCTACTGGAAACACCATATATTTT. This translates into CASLLQGATGNTIYF.